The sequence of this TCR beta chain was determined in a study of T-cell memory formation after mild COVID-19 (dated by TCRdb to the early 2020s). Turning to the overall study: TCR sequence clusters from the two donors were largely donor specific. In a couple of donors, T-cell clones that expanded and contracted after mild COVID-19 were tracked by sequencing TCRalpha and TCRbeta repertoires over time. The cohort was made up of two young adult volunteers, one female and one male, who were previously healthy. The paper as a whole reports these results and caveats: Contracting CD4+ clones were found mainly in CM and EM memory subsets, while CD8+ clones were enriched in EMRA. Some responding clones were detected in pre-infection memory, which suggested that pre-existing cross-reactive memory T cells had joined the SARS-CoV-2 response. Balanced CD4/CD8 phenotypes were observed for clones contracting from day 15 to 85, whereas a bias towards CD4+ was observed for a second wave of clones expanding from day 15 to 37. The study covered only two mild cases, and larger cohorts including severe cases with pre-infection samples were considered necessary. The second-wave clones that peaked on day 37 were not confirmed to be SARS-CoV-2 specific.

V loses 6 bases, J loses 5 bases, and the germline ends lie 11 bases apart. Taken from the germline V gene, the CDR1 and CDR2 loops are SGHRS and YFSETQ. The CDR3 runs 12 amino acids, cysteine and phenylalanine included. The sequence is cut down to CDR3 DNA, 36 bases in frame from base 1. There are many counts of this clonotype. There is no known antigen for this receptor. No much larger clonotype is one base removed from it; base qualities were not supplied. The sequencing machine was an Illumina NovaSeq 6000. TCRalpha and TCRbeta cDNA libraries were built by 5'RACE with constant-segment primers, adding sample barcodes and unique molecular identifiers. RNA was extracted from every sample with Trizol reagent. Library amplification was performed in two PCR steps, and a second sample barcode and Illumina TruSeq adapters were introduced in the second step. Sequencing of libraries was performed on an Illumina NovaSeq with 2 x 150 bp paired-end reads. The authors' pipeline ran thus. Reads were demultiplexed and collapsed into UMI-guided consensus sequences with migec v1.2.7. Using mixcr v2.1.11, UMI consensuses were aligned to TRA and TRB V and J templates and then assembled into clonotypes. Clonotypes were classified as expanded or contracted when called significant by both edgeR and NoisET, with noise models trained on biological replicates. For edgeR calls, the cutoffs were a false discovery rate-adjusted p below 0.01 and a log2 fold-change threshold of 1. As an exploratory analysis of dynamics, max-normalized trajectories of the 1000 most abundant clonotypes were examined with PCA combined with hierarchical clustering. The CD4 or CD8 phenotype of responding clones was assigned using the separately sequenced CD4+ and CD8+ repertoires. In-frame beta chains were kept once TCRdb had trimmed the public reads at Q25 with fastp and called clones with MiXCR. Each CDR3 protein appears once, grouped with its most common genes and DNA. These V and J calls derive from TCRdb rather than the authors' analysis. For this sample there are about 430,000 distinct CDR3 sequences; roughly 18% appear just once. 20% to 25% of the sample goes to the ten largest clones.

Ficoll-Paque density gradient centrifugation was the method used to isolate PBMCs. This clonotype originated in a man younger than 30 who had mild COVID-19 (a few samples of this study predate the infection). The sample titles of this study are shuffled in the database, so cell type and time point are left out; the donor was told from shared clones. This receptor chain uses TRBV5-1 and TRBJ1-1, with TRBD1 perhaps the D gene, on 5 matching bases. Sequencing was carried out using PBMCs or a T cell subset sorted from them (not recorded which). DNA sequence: TGCGCCAGCATGGGGGGAGGGACTGAAGCTTTCTTT. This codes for CASMGGGTEAFF.